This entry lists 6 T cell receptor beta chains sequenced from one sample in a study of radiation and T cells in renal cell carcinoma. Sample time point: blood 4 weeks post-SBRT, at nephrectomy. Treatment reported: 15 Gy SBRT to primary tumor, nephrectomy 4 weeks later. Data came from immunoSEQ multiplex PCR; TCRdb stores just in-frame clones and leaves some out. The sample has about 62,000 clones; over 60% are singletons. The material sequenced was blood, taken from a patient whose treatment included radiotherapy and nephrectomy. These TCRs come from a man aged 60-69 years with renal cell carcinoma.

Written as DNA, the CDR3 is TGTGCCAGCAGCAAAGAATTAGGGGGTGGAGAGCAGTACGTC. Protein: CASSKELGGGEQYV. The chain carries TRBV21-1 and TRBJ2-7; the table names TRBD1, a call not compared with the DNA. TRBV21-1 is assigned pseudogene status. The CDR3 runs 14 residues.

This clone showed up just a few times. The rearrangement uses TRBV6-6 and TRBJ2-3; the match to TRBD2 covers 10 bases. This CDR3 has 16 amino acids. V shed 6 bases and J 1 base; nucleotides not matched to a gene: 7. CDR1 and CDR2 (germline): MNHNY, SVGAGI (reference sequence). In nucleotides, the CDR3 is TGTGCCAGCAGGCCAAACCTAGCGGGAGGCACAGATACGCAGTATTTT. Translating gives CASRPNLAGGTDTQYF.

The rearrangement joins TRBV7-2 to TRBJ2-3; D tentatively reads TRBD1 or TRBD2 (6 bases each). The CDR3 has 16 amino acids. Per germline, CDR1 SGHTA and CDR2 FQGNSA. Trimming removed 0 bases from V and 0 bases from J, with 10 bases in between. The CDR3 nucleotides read TGTGCCAGCAGCTTAGCGGGGGGCTCTAGCACAGATACGCAGTATTTT. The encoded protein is CASSLAGGSSTDTQYF.

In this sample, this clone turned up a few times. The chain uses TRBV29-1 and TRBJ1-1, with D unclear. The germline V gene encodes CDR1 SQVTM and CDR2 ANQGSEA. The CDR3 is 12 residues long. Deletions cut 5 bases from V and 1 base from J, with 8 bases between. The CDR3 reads CSVPNRNTEAFF. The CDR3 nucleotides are TGCAGCGTTCCGAATAGGAACACTGAAGCTTTCTTT.

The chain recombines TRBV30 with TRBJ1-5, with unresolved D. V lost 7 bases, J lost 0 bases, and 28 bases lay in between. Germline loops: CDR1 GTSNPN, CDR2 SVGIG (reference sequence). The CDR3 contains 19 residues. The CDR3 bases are TGTGCCTTTTTCATATGGGGTCGCATTCCTAAATATAGCAATCAGCCCCAGCATTTT. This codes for CAFFIWGRIPKYSNQPQHF.

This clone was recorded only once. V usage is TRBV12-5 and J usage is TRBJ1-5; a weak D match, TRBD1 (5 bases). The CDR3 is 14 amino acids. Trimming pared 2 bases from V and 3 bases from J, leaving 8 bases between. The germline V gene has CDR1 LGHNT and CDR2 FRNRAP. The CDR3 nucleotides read TGTGCTAGTGGTTTGACAGGTAACAATCAGCCCCAGCATTTT. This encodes CASGLTGNNQPQHF.